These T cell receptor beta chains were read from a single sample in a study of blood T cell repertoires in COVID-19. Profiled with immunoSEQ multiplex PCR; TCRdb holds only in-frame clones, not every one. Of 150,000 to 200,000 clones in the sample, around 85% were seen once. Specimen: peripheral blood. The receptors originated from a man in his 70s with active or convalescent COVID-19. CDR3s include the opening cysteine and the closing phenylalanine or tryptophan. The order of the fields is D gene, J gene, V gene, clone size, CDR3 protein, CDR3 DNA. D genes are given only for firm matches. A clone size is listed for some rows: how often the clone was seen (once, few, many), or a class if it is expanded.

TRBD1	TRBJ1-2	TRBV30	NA	CAWSWGQGTFYGYTF	TGTGCCTGGAGTTGGGGACAGGGGACCTTCTATGGCTACACCTTC
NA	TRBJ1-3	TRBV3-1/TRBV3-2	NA	CASSPFRGNTIYF	TGTGCCAGCAGCCCTTTCAGGGGAAACACCATATATTTT
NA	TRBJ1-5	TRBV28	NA	CASSFTGRGPQHF	TGTGCCAGCAGTTTTACAGGCCGCGGGCCCCAGCATTTT
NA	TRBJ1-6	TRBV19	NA	CASSIPQVAYNSPLHF	TGTGCCAGTAGTATCCCCCAGGTGGCTTATAATTCACCCCTCCACTTT
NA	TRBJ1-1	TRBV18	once	CASSLARANTEAFF	TGTGCCAGCTCACTGGCCAGGGCGAACACTGAAGCTTTCTTT
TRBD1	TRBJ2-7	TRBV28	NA	CASSLLQGSKSEQYF	TGTGCCAGCAGTTTATTACAGGGGTCAAAGAGCGAGCAGTACTTC
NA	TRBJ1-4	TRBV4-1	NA	CASSQEPQGGDEKLFF	TGCGCCAGCAGCCAAGAACCCCAGGGTGGGGATGAAAAACTGTTTTTT
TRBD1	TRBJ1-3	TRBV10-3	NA	CAIAAWTGTSTTNTIYF	TGTGCCATCGCAGCGTGGACAGGGACCTCGACTACAAACACCATATATTTT
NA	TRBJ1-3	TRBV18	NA	CASSPPGADTIYF	TGTGCCAGCTCACCACCAGGGGCGGACACCATATATTTT
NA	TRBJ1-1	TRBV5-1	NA	CASRSGLTLSTEAFF	TGCGCCAGCAGGAGCGGACTCACCTTGAGCACTGAAGCTTTCTTT
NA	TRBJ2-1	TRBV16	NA	CASSQRGLLRSDEQFF	TGTGCCAGCAGCCAACGGGGACTGCTCCGGAGTGATGAGCAGTTCTTC
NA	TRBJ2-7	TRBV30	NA	CAWSPRSGLSYEQYF	TGTGCCTGGAGCCCCCGGAGCGGACTCTCCTACGAGCAGTACTTC
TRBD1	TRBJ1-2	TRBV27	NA	CASKGPGQRDYGYTF	TGTGCCAGCAAGGGGCCGGGACAGAGGGACTATGGCTACACCTTC
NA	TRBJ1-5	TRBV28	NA	CASRYSYSNQPQHF	TGTGCCAGCAGATACAGTTATAGCAATCAGCCCCAGCATTTT
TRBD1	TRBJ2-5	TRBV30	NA	CAWKQGPGGAGTQYF	TGTGCCTGGAAACAAGGGCCAGGGGGCGCGGGGACCCAGTACTTC